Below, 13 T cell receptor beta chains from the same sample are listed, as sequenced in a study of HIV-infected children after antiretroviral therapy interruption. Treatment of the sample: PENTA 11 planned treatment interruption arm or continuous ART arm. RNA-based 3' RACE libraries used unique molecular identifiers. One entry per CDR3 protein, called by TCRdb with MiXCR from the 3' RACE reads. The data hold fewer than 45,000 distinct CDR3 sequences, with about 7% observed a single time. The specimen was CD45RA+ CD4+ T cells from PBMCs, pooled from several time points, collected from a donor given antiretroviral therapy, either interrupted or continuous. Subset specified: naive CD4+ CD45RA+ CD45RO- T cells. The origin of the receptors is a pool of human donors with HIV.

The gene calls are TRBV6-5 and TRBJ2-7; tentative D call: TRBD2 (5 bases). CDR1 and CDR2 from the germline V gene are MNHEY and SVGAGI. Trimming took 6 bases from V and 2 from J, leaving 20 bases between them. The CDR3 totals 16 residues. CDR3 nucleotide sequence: TGTGCCAGCAGATTGGACCGGACTTACAAAACCTACGAGCAGTACTTC. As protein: CASRLDRTYKTYEQYF.

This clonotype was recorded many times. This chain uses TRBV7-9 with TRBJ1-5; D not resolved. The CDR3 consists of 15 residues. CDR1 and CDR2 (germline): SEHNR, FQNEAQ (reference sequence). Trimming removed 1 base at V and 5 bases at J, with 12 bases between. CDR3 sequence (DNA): TGTGCCAGCAGCTTAGGAGTTGCGGGAGATCAGCCCCAGCATTTT. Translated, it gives CASSLGVAGDQPQHF.

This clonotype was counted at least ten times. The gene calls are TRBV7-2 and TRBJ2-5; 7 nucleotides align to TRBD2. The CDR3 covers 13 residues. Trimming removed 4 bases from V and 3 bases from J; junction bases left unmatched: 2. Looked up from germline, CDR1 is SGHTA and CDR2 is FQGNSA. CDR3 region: CASSSGLKETQYF. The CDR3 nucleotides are TGTGCCAGCAGCTCGGGACTAAAAGAGACCCAGTACTTC.

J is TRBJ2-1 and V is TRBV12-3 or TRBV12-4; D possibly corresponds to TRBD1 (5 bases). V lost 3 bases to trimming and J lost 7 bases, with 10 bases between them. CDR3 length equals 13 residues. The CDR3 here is CASSLETVNEQFF. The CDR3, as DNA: TGTGCCAGCAGTTTGGAGACAGTAAATGAGCAGTTCTTC.

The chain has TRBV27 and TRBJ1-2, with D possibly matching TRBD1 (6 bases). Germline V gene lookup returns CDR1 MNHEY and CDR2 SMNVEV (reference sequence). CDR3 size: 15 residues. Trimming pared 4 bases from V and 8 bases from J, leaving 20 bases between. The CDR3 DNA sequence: TGTGCCAGCAGTTCTCTACGGGGGGCGTCTAAAGGCTACACCTTC. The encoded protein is CASSSLRGASKGYTF.

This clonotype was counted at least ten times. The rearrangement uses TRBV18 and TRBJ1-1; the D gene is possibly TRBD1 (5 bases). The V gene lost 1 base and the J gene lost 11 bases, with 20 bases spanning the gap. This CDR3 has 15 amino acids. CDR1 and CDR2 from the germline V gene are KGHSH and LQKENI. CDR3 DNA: TGTGCCAGCTCACCACTTAGCGGGGACCGCTCTCTGGCTTTCTTT. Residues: CASSPLSGDRSLAFF.

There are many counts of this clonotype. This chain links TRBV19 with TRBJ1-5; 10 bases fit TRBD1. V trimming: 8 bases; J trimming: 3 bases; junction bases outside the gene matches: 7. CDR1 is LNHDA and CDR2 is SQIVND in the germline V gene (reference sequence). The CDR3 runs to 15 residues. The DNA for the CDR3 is TGTGCCAGTGGGTTGGACAGGGGGGTCAATCAGCCCCAGCATTTT. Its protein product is CASGLDRGVNQPQHF.

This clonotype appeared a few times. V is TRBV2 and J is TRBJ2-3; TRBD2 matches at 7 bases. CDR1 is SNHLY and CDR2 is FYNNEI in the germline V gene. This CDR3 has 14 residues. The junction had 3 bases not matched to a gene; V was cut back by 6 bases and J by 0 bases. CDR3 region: CASRYSGSTDTQYF. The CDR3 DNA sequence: TGTGCCAGCAGATATAGCGGGAGCACAGATACGCAGTATTTT.

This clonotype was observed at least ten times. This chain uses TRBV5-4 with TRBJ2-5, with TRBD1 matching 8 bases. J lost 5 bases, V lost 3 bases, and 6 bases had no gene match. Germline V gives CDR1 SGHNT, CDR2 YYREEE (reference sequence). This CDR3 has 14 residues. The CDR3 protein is CASSSGTGQETQYF. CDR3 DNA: TGTGCCAGCAGCTCCGGGACAGGTCAGGAGACCCAGTACTTC.

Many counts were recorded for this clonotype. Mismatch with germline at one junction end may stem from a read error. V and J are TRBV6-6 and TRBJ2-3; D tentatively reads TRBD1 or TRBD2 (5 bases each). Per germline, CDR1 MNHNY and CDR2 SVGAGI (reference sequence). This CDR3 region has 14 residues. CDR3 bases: TGTGCCAGCAGTGATGAGGGGCGTGCAGAAACGCTGTATTTT. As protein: CASSDEGRAETLYF.

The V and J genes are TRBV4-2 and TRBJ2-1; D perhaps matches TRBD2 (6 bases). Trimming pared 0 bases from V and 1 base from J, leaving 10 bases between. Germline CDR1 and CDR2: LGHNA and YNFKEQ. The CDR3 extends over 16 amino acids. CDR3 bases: TGTGCCAGCAGCCAAGAGTTCAGCGGGTCCTACAATGAGCAGTTCTTC. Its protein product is CASSQEFSGSYNEQFF.

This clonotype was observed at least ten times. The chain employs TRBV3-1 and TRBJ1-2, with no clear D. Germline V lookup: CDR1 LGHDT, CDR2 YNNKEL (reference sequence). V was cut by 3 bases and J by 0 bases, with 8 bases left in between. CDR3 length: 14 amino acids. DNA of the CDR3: TGTGCCAGCAGCCATGGCCGAGCTAACTATGGCTACACCTTC. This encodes CASSHGRANYGYTF.

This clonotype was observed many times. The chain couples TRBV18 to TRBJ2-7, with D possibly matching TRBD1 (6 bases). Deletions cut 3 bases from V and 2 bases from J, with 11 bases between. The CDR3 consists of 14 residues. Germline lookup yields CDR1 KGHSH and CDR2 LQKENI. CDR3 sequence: CASSPTGTTYEQYF. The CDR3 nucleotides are TGTGCCAGCTCACCGACCGGGACAACCTACGAGCAGTACTTC. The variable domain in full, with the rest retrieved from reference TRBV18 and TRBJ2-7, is NAGVMQNPRHLVRRRGQEARLRCSPMKGHSHVYWYRQLPEEGLKFMVYLQKENIIDESGMPKERFSAEFPKEGPSILRIQQVVRGDSAAYFCASSPTGTTYEQYFGPGTRLTVT.